This T cell receptor (beta chain) was sequenced during a study of T cells in tumors after PD-1 blockade. Study-level background: Daily vismodegib 150 mg continued in a subset of anti-PD-1-treated patients. Overall study results and limits: Squamous carcinoma: roughly 48% of expanded exhausted clones novel, versus 25% to 35% of other expanded CD8+ clones. Expanded exhausted CD8+ clones after therapy were mostly novel clonotypes. About 40% of tumor TCR clonotypes were also found in blood.

There are 16 residues in the CDR3. CDR1 is KGHDR, CDR2 SFDVKD, per germline. V shed 4 bases and J 6 bases; nucleotides not matched to a gene: 10. The protocol was immunoSEQ multiplex PCR, while the TCRdb copy is restricted to in-frame clones and leaves out a portion. The repertoire consists of more than 12,000 clones, with 65% to 70% occurring once and the leading ten covering 25% to 40%. The table lists this clone with a count of one. Its specificity is unknown. The input for sequencing was tumor tissue, taken after anti-PD-1 treatment. This sequence was found in a human donor with cutaneous squamous cell carcinoma. The chain couples TRBV24-1 to TRBJ2-1; 8 nucleotides match TRBD1. In DNA, the CDR3 is TGTGCCACCAGTGACCCTTACCGGGACAGGACCAATGAGCAGTTCTTC. It is translated as CATSDPYRDRTNEQFF.